This T cell receptor (beta chain) is drawn from a study of T cell repertoires in cytomegalovirus infection. Study as a whole: Well-studied HLA-B-restricted epitopes and recently identified HLA-C-restricted epitopes of CMV were both used in the study. In public TCR beta signatures, there were indications of both CMV infection and matching HLA type.

This clonotype was seen many times. Its antigen is still unknown. The germline V gene encodes CDR1 SGHVS and CDR2 FQNEAQ. V was pared by 5 bases and J by 2 bases, with 12 bases between. The CDR3 consists of 14 residues. TCRdb processed the reads anew with MiXCR; each CDR3 protein has one entry. The table records around 800,000 distinct CDR3 sequences, 30% to 35% of them present only once. Whole-study results and caveats: Frequencies of public TCR beta families were cumulated, and this identified carriers of CMV plus the relevant HLA. In two of eight donors, the top clonotype was HLA-C-restricted CMV-specific.

Source: cultured CD8+ T cells from PBMCs, taken from culture after CMV antigen stimulation. The origin of this receptor is a human donor in good health (CMV status not recorded). Some clones in this sample may be carry-over from other donors' samples. The V gene is TRBV7-8, the J gene TRBJ2-5; no clear D. This CDR3 is CASSRLGLQETQYF. The DNA of the CDR3 is TGTGCCAGCAGCCGACTCGGATTACAAGAGACCCAGTACTTC.